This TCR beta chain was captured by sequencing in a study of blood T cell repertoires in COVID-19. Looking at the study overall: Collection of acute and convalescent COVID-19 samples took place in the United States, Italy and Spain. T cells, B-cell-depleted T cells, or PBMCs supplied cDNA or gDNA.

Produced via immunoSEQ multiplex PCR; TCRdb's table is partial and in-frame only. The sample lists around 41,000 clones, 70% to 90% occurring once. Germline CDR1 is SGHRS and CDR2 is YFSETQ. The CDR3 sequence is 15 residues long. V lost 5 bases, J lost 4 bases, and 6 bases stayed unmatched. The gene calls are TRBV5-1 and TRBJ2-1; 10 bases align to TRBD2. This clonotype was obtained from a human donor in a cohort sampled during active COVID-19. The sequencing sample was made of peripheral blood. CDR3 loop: CASRPPAGGYNEQFF. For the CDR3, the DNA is TGCGCCAGCAGGCCGCCAGCGGGGGGGTACAATGAGCAGTTCTTC.